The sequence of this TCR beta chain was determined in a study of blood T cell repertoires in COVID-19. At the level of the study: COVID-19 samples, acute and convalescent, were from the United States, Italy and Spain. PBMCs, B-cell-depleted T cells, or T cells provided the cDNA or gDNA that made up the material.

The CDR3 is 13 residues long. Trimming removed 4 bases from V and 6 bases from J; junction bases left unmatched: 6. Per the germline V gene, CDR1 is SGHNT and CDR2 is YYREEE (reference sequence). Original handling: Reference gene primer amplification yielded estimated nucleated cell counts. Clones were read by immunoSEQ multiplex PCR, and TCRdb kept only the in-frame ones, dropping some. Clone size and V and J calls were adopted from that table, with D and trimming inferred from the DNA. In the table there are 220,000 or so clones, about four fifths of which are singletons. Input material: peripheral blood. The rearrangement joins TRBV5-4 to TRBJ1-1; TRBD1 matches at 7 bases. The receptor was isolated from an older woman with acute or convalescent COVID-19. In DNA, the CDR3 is TGTGCCAGCAGCCCCGGAGGGGGCTCTGAAGCTTTCTTT. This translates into CASSPGGGSEAFF.